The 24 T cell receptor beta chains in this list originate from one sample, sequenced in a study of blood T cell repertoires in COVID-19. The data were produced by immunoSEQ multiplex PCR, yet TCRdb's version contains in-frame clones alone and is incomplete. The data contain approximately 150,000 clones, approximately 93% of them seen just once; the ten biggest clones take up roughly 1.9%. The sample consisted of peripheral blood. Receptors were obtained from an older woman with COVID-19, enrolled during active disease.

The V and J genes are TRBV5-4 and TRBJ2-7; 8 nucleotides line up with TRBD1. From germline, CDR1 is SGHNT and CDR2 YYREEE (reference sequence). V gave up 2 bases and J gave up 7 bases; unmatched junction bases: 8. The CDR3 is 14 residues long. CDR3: CASSFRQGLGEQYF. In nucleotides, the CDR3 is TGTGCCAGCAGCTTTAGACAGGGGCTGGGTGAGCAGTACTTC.

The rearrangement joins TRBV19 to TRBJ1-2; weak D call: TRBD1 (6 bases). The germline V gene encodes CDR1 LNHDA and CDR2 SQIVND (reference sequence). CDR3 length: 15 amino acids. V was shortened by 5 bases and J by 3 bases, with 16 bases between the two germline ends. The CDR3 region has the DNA TGTGCCAGTAGTGCACTACAGGGCACCCACTATGGCTACACCTTC. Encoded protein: CASSALQGTHYGYTF.

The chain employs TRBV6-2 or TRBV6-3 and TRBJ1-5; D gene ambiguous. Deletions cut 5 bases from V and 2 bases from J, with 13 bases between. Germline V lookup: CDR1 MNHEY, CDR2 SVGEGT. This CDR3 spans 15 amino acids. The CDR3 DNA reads TGTGCCAGCAGTCGCCCTCCGGGAGGCAATCAGCCCCAGCATTTT. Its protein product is CASSRPPGGNQPQHF.

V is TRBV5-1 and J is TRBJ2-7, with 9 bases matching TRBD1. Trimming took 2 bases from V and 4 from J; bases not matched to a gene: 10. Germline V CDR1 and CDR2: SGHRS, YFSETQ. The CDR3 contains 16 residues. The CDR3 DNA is TGCGCCAGCAGCTTACGTCCGGGACAGGGATCGTACGAGCAGTACTTC. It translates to CASSLRPGQGSYEQYF.

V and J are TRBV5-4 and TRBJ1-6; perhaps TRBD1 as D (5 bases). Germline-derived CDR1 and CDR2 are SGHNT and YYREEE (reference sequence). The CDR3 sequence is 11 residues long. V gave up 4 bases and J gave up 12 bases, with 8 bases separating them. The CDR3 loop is CASSTGGPLHF. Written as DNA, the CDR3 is TGTGCCAGCAGCACCGGGGGACCCCTCCACTTT.

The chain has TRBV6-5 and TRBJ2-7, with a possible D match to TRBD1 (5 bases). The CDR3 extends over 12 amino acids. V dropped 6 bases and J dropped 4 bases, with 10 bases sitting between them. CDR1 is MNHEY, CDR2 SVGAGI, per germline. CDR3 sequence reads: CASSLDRYEQYF. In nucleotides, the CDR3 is TGTGCCAGCAGCCTAGACAGATACGAGCAGTACTTC.

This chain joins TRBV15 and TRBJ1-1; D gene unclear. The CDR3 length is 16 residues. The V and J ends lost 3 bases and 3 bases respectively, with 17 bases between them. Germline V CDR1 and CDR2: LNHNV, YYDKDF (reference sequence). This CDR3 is CATSSLPIGGDTEAFF. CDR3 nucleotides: TGTGCCACCAGCAGCTTGCCCATCGGCGGGGACACTGAAGCTTTCTTT.

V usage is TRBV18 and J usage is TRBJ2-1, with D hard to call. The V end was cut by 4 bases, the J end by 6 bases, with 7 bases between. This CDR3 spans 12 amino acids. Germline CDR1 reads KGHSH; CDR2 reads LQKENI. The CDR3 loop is CASSLPINEQFF. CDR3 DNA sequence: TGTGCCAGCTCACTTCCTATCAATGAGCAGTTCTTC.

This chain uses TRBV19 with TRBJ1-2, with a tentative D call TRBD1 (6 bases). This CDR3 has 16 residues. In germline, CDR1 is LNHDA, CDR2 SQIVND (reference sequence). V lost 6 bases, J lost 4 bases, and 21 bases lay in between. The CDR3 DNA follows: TGTGCCAGTAGGAACTCTACGGACAGAGCTAGCTATGGCTACACCTTC. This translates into CASRNSTDRASYGYTF.

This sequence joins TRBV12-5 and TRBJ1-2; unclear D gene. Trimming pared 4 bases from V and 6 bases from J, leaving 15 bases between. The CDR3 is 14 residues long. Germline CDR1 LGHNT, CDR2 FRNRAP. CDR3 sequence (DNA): TGTGCTAGTGGTTCGACCGGAGTAGCGGATGGCTACACCTTC. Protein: CASGSTGVADGYTF.

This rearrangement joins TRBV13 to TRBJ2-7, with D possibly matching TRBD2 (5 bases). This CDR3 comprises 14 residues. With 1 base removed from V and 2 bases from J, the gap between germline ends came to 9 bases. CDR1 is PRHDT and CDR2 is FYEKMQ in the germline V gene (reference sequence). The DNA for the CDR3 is TGTGCCAGCAGCTTAGTCGGAGGAGCCTACGAGCAGTACTTC. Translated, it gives CASSLVGGAYEQYF.

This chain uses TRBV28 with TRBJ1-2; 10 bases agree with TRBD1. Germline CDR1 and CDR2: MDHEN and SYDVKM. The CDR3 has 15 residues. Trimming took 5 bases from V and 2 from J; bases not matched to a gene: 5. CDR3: CASSLADRGNYGYTF. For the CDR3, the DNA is TGTGCCAGCAGTCTTGCGGACAGGGGGAACTATGGCTACACCTTC.

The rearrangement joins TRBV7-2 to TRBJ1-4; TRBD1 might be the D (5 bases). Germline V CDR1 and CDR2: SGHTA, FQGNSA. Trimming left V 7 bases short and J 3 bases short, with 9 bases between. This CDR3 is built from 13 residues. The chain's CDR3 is CASTQGPNEKLFF. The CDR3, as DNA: TGTGCCAGCACTCAGGGTCCTAATGAAAAACTGTTTTTT.

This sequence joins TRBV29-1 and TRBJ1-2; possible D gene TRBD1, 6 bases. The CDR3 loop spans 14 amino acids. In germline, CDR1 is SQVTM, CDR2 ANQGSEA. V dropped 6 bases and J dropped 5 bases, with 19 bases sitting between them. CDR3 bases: TGCAGCGTGGGTACAGGGTTCCCATCGTATGGCTACACCTTC. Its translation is CSVGTGFPSYGYTF.

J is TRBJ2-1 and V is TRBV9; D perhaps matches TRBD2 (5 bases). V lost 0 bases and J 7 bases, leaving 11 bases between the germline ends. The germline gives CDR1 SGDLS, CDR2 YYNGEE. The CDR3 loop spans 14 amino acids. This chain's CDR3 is CASSVAGLRNEQFF. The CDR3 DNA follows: TGTGCCAGCAGCGTAGCGGGGTTACGGAATGAGCAGTTCTTC.

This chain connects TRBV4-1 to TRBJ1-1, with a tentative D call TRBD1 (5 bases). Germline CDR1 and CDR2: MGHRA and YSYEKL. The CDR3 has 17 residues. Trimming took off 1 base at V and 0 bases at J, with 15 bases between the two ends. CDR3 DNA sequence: TGCGCCAGCAGCCAAGTAGATATGGGACTCATGAACACTGAAGCTTTCTTT. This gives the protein CASSQVDMGLMNTEAFF.

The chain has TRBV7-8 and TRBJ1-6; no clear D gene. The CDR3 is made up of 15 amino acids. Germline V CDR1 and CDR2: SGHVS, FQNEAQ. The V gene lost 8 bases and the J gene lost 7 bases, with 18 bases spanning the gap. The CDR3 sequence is CASCRLRQANSPLHF. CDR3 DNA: TGTGCCAGCTGTCGGCTACGGCAGGCCAATTCACCCCTCCACTTT.

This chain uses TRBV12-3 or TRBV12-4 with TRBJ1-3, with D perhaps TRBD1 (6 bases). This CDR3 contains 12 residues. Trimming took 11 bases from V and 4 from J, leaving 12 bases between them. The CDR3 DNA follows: TGTGCCGGGGGGGGCCTGGGAAACACCATATATTTT. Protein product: CAGGGLGNTIYF.

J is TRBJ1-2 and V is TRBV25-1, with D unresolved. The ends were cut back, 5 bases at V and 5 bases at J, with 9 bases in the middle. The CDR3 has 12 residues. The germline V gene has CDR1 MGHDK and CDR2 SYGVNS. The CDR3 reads CASSSDWYGYTF. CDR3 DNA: TGTGCCAGCAGTTCGGACTGGTATGGCTACACCTTC.

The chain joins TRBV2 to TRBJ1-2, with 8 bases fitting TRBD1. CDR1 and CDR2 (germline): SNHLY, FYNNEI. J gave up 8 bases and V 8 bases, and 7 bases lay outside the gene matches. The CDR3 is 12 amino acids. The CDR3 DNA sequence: TGTGCCAGCTCGGACAGGGTGAGAGGCTACACCTTC. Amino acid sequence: CASSDRVRGYTF.

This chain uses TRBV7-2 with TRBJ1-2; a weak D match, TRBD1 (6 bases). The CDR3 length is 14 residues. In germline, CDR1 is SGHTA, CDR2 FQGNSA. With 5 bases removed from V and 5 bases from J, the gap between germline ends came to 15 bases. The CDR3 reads CASSAGGAGYGYTF. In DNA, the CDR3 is TGTGCCAGCAGCGCCGGGGGGGCGGGATATGGCTACACCTTC. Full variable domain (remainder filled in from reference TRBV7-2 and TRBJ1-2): GAGVSQSPSNKVTEKGKDVELRCDPISGHTALYWYRQSLGQGLEFLIYFQGNSAPDKSGLPSDRFSAERTGGSVSTLTIQRTQQEDSAVYLCASSAGGAGYGYTFGSGTRLTVV.

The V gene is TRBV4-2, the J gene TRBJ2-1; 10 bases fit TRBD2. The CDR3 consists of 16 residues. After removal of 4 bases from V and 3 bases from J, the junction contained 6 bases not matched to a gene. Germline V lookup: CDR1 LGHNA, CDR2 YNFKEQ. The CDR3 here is CASSRQSSGSYNEQFF. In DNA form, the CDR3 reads TGTGCCAGCAGCCGCCAATCTAGCGGGAGCTACAATGAGCAGTTCTTC.

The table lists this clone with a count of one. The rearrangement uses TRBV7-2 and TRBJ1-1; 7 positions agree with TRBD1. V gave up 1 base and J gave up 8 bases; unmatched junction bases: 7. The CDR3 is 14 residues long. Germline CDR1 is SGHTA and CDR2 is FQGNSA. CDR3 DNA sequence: TGTGCCAGCAGCTTAGTGTCGGGACAGAAGGAAGCTTTCTTT. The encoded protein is CASSLVSGQKEAFF.

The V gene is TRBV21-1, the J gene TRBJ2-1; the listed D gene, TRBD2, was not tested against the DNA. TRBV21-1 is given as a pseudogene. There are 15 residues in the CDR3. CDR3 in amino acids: CASSTSAGGPYEQFF. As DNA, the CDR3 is TGTGCCAGCAGCACCTCAGCGGGGGGGCCCTATGAGCAGTTCTTC.